The next 6 T cell receptor beta chains were all read from a single sample in a study of blood T cells in healthy people across ages. Alongside a J-beta primer mix, a sample-barcoded 5' primer served in a second PCR lasting roughly 6 to 11 cycles. Using its own MiXCR run on the 5' RACE reads, TCRdb lists one record per CDR3 protein. The table has about 640,000 distinct CDR3 sequences, around 43% seen once. The sequenced sample was blood. These receptors were obtained from a man older than 75 in good health.

The chain has TRBV5-1 and TRBJ2-3; TRBD1 aligns across 7 bases. The junction had 2 bases not matched to a gene; V was cut back by 2 bases and J by 5 bases. The CDR3 totals 13 residues. Germline assignment: CDR1 SGHRS and CDR2 YFSETQ. The CDR3: CASSLQGKDTQYF. CDR3 DNA: TGCGCCAGCAGCTTACAGGGGAAAGATACGCAGTATTTT.

The sample holds many counts of this clonotype. V is TRBV11-2 and J is TRBJ2-1; no definite D call. The CDR3 runs to 13 residues. Germline V gene data show CDR1 as SGHAT and CDR2 as FQNNGV. Trimming pared 5 bases from V and 9 bases from J, leaving 14 bases between. The CDR3 loop reads CASSIRVAFEQFF. The CDR3, as DNA: TGTGCCAGCAGCATTAGGGTAGCTTTTGAGCAGTTCTTC.

V is TRBV3-1 and J is TRBJ2-4, with D perhaps matching TRBD2 (6 bases). Germline V lookup: CDR1 LGHDT, CDR2 YNNKEL (reference sequence). Trimming removed 4 bases at V and 6 bases at J, with 7 bases between. CDR3 length: 12 amino acids. This CDR3 reads CASSPGVNIQYF. In DNA form, the CDR3 reads TGTGCCAGCAGCCCGGGGGTAAACATTCAGTACTTC.

The sample holds many counts of this clonotype. The chain is built from TRBV27 and TRBJ2-7, with D perhaps TRBD1 (6 bases). The CDR3 length is 11 residues. Germline values: CDR1 MNHEY, CDR2 SMNVEV (reference sequence). V lost 5 bases, J lost 7 bases, and 9 bases lay in between. The CDR3 DNA is TGTGCCAGCAGTGTCAGGGGAGAGCAGTACTTC. Amino acids: CASSVRGEQYF.

V usage is TRBV7-8 and J usage is TRBJ2-5; D is unclear. The CDR3 sequence is 12 residues long. Looked up from germline, CDR1 is SGHVS and CDR2 is FQNEAQ. V was shortened by 0 bases and J by 10 bases, with 9 bases between the two germline ends. This chain's CDR3 is CASSLAFQDQYF. The CDR3 DNA reads as TGTGCCAGCAGCTTAGCGTTTCAAGACCAGTACTTC.

This clonotype was counted a few times. The chain uses TRBV5-1 and TRBJ2-5; weak D call: TRBD2 (5 bases). V shed 4 bases and J shed 1 base, with 20 bases lying between them. CDR1 is SGHRS and CDR2 is YFSETQ in the germline V gene. The CDR3 has 17 residues. This CDR3 is CASSPAGGTIVQETQYF. CDR3 bases: TGCGCCAGCAGCCCCGCGGGCGGTACGATAGTCCAAGAGACCCAGTACTTC. The full variable domain, with the rest looked up from reference TRBV5-1 and TRBJ2-5, is KAGVTQTPRYLIKTRGQQVTLSCSPISGHRSVSWYQQTPGQGLQFLFEYFSETQRNKGNFPGRFSGRQFSNSRSEMNVSTLELGDSALYLCASSPAGGTIVQETQYFGPGTRLLVL.